The present T cell receptor beta chain was sequenced within a study of shared T cell receptors in the human thymus. Method: immunoSEQ multiplex PCR; TCRdb's copy keeps in-frame clones and lacks some. The sample lists 720,000 or so clones, approximately 85% occurring once. Per germline, CDR1 MNHNY and CDR2 SVGAGI (reference sequence). This CDR3 contains 15 residues. The V end lost 0 bases, the J end lost 5 bases, and 13 bases lay between the germline ends. The same data also went into a second study, on human thymus T cells. According to that study: Both thymic and peripheral blood repertoires showed apparently biased V and J usage. Unrelated individuals were reported by related research to share highly overlapping thymic repertoires.

The origin of this receptor is a girl under three years old with a congenital heart defect. This chain uses TRBV6-6 with TRBJ1-2; D may be TRBD1 (6 bases). The source material was thymocytes. In DNA form, the CDR3 reads TGTGCCAGCAGTTACTCGATTGGGGGACAATATGGCTACACCTTC. It is translated as CASSYSIGGQYGYTF.